These 16 T cell receptor beta chains came from one sample sequenced in a study of blood T cell repertoires in COVID-19. Method: immunoSEQ multiplex PCR; TCRdb's copy keeps in-frame clones and lacks some. The data show 130,000 to 150,000 clones, over 85% seen once. The source material was peripheral blood. These receptors originate from a human donor in a cohort sampled during active COVID-19.

This chain uses TRBV7-2 with TRBJ2-1, with D possibly being TRBD2 (5 bases). V lost 1 base and J 10 bases, leaving 11 bases between the germline ends. The CDR3 spans 13 residues. Germline CDR1 and CDR2: SGHTA and FQGNSA. The CDR3 loop reads CASSLGLRGEQFF. The CDR3 DNA reads TGTGCCAGCAGCTTAGGACTTCGAGGGGAGCAGTTCTTC. The complete variable domain, with remaining parts taken from reference TRBV7-2 and TRBJ2-1, reads GAGVSQSPSNKVTEKGKDVELRCDPISGHTALYWYRQSLGQGLEFLIYFQGNSAPDKSGLPSDRFSAERTGGSVSTLTIQRTQQEDSAVYLCASSLGLRGEQFFGPGTRLTVL.

The chain combines TRBV10-3 with TRBJ1-5; D possibly corresponds to TRBD1 (5 bases). Germline V CDR1 and CDR2: ENHRY, SYGVKD. The CDR3 runs 15 residues. Deletions cut 10 bases from V and 7 bases from J, with 23 bases between. The CDR3 loop reads CATSRDLGQEQPQHF. The CDR3 region has the DNA TGTGCCACTTCCCGGGACTTGGGCCAGGAGCAGCCCCAGCATTTT.

J is TRBJ2-7 and V is TRBV5-6; D unresolved. The V gene's germline CDR1 is SGHDT and CDR2 YYEEEE. The CDR3 contains 12 residues. V was clipped by 2 bases and J by 4 bases, with 7 bases between them. The CDR3 DNA sequence: TGTGCCAGCAGCTTTAAATCTTACGAGCAGTACTTC. As protein: CASSFKSYEQYF.

The chain couples TRBV10-3 to TRBJ1-6, with 10 bases aligning to TRBD1. V lost 0 bases, J lost 9 bases, and 8 bases stayed unmatched. The CDR3 is 17 residues long. Germline CDR1 reads ENHRY; CDR2 reads SYGVKD. The CDR3 coding sequence is TGTGCCATCAGTGAGTCTAAGGGACAGGGGCCGGGTTCACCCCTCCACTTT. This gives the protein CAISESKGQGPGSPLHF.

The gene calls are TRBV4-2 and TRBJ2-2; perhaps TRBD2 as D (5 bases). CDR1 LGHNA and CDR2 YNFKEQ come from the germline V gene. The CDR3 sequence is 15 residues long. With 6 bases removed from V and 0 bases from J, the gap between germline ends came to 11 bases. The CDR3 here is CASSDWRANTGELFF. The DNA of the CDR3 is TGTGCCAGCAGTGACTGGCGGGCGAACACCGGGGAGCTGTTTTTT.

This clone was observed a single time. V gene TRBV7-8 combines with J gene TRBJ1-2; 10 bases agree with TRBD1. The CDR3 is 15 amino acids. Germline CDR1 is SGHVS and CDR2 is FQNEAQ. Trimming took 0 bases from V and 5 from J; bases not matched to a gene: 3. CDR3 DNA: TGTGCCAGCAGCTTAGCGCTGGGACAGGGGTATGGCTACACCTTC. Its protein is CASSLALGQGYGYTF.

The sample holds a few counts of this clone. The gene calls are TRBV3-1 (or the pseudogene TRBV3-2) and TRBJ1-3, with D perhaps matching TRBD1 (6 bases). V gave up 5 bases and J gave up 4 bases, with 12 bases separating them. The germline CDR1 and CDR2 sequences are LGHDT and YNNKEL (reference sequence). CDR3 length: 14 residues. The CDR3 DNA sequence: TGTGCCAGCAGCAAAACAGGGCCGGGAAACACCATATATTTT. Translating gives CASSKTGPGNTIYF.

V and J are TRBV7-2 and TRBJ1-2; D is unclear. Germline V gives CDR1 SGHTA, CDR2 FQGNSA. V lost 1 base and J 5 bases, leaving 8 bases between the germline ends. This CDR3 is 13 amino acids long. In DNA form, the CDR3 reads TGTGCCAGCAGCTTAGATCCGGTATATGGCTACACCTTC. Amino acid sequence: CASSLDPVYGYTF.

This clone was picked up a small number of times. As DNA, the CDR3 is TGTGCCAGCAGCCAAGATCCGTGGACTAGCGGGGAGGGCACAGATACGCAGTATTTT. Translated, it gives CASSQDPWTSGEGTDTQYF. The rearrangement joins TRBV4-2 to TRBJ2-3; 12 bases are a match to TRBD2. J gave up 1 base and V 0 bases, and 8 bases lay outside the gene matches. Germline CDR1 and CDR2: LGHNA and YNFKEQ. This CDR3 contains 19 residues.

The chain recombines TRBV6-2 or TRBV6-3 with TRBJ2-3; weak D call: TRBD1 (5 bases). Trimming cost V 7 bases and J 3 bases, with 20 bases left between them. Germline assignment: CDR1 MNHEY and CDR2 SVGEGT. The CDR3 has 16 residues. The CDR3 DNA follows: TGTGCCAGCAACCCCTCTCAGGGTGATAGGACAGATACGCAGTATTTT. Translating it yields CASNPSQGDRTDTQYF.

This CDR3 reads CASSERGQNTIYF. Here the CDR3 DNA reads TGTGCCAGCAGTGAAAGGGGCCAGAACACCATATATTTT. The rearrangement links TRBV6-1 to TRBJ1-3; D possibly corresponds to TRBD1 (5 bases). This CDR3 has 13 amino acids. Trimming stripped 2 bases from V and 7 bases from J, with 9 bases between. From germline, CDR1 is MNHNS and CDR2 SASEGT.

The gene calls are TRBV7-2 and TRBJ2-3; a possible D gene is TRBD1 (6 bases). The V gene's germline CDR1 is SGHTA and CDR2 FQGNSA. V lost 1 base to trimming and J lost 8 bases, with 13 bases between them. The CDR3 loop spans 14 amino acids. The CDR3 reads CASSLDGGQSTQYF. Here the CDR3 DNA reads TGTGCCAGCAGCTTAGATGGCGGACAGAGTACGCAGTATTTT.

V gene TRBV10-3 combines with J gene TRBJ2-1; 11 bases match TRBD1. CDR3 length: 15 residues. After removal of 6 bases from V and 7 bases from J, the junction contained 8 bases not matched to a gene. The germline CDR1 and CDR2 sequences are ENHRY and SYGVKD. DNA for the CDR3: TGTGCCATCAGGTCCCCGGGACAGGGGGTTAATGAGCAGTTCTTC. Translation gives CAIRSPGQGVNEQFF.

The rearrangement links TRBV3-1 (or the pseudogene TRBV3-2) to TRBJ2-2, with TRBD1 matching over 8 bases. The CDR3 covers 17 residues. Germline V gene lookup returns CDR1 LGHDT and CDR2 YNNKEL (reference sequence). V was pared by 4 bases and J by 0 bases, with 7 bases of the junction left unmatched. The CDR3 DNA reads TGTGCCAGCAGCCCCCCCAGGGGGCTTACGAACACCGGGGAGCTGTTTTTT. It is translated as CASSPPRGLTNTGELFF.

The rearrangement joins TRBV3-1 (or the pseudogene TRBV3-2) to TRBJ2-1, with a possible D match to TRBD2 (5 bases). This CDR3 is built from 17 residues. V was trimmed by 0 bases and J by 0 bases, leaving 12 bases between them. Germline V gene lookup returns CDR1 LGHDT and CDR2 YNNKEL (reference sequence). CDR3 amino acids: CASSQDLQRFSYNEQFF. The CDR3 DNA is TGTGCCAGCAGCCAAGATCTTCAGCGGTTCTCCTACAATGAGCAGTTCTTC.

The chain employs TRBV29-1 and TRBJ2-1, with 7 nucleotides matching TRBD1. J gave up 8 bases and V 3 bases, and 4 bases lay outside the gene matches. Germline-derived CDR1 and CDR2 are SQVTM and ANQGSEA. The CDR3 length is 12 residues. CDR3 coding DNA: TGCAGCGTTGAGGGACAGTACGATGAGCAGTTCTTC. Amino acids: CSVEGQYDEQFF.